This note documents a single T cell receptor beta chain sequence. The library tagged individual cDNA molecules with unique molecular identifiers. Original processing notes: Sequenced samples showed a median of 95,638 TCRs each, with counts running from roughly 23,000 to 700,000. TCRdb called the RACE reads again in MiXCR, with one record for every CDR3 protein. In this record, the V and J calls reflect TCRdb's handling and not the investigators' own analysis. The table records 190,000 or so distinct CDR3 sequences, 20% to 25% of them present only once. CDR3 length equals 14 residues. Germline CDR1 is MNHEY and CDR2 is SMNVEV (reference sequence). V shed 3 bases and J 11 bases; nucleotides not matched to a gene: 10. Time point here: patch test 3, about 24 weeks after DPC sensitization. Noted treatment: therapeutic diphenylcyclopropenone sensitization with weekly scalp DPC. The data were obtained in a study of human T cells and chemical hapten exposure. About the research overall: In the sensitization step, 2% DPC was placed on roughly 2 cm by roughly 2 cm of upper inner arm skin.

J is TRBJ2-7 and V is TRBV27; TRBD1 agrees at 10 bases. The specimen was whole blood, collected in connection with sensitization to the hapten diphenylcyclopropenone (DPC). The TCR comes from a woman in her thirties or forties with alopecia areata. Some clones in this sample may be carry-over from other donors' samples. Here the CDR3 DNA reads TGTGCCAGCAGTTTTACCCGGGACAGGGGAGGGGAGTACTTC. Residues: CASSFTRDRGGEYF.